The next 32 T cell receptor beta chains were all read from a single sample in a study of T cells in Graves' hyperthyroidism and ophthalmopathy. RNA transcripts served as the template for amplifying TCR beta CDR3 regions. With the HTBI primer set, the TCR CDR3 went through a first round of RT-PCR. TCRdb re-analysed the multiplex PCR reads in MiXCR, keeping a single row per CDR3 protein. Among hundreds of thousands of distinct CDR3 sequences listed, approximately 25% were seen once. What was sequenced was blood. The receptors were gathered from a woman in her thirties with Graves' ophthalmopathy.

This clonotype occurred many times. V gene TRBV9 combines with J gene TRBJ1-1; D gene ambiguous. CDR1 is SGDLS and CDR2 is YYNGEE in the germline V gene. Trimming cost V 4 bases and J 0 bases, with 10 bases left between them. This CDR3 contains 14 residues. The CDR3 sequence is CASSRADMNTEAFF. Here the CDR3 DNA reads TGTGCCAGCAGCCGGGCCGATATGAACACTGAAGCTTTCTTT.

This clonotype was found many times. V usage is TRBV20-1 and J usage is TRBJ1-1; D remains ambiguous. The ends were cut back, 0 bases at V and 0 bases at J, with 5 bases in the middle. The CDR3 is 13 residues long. Germline V gives CDR1 DFQATT, CDR2 SNEGSKA (reference sequence). The CDR3 nucleotides read TGCAGTGCTAGAGAGCAGCTGAACACTGAAGCTTTCTTT. It codes for CSAREQLNTEAFF.

This clonotype was found many times. The chain combines TRBV7-9 with TRBJ1-1, with D unresolved. Per the germline V gene, CDR1 is SEHNR and CDR2 is FQNEAQ (reference sequence). V lost 1 base and J lost 10, with 10 bases in between. The CDR3 is 12 residues long. Here the CDR3 DNA reads TGTGCCAGCAGCTTAGGGGGAATGTCAGCTTTCTTT. This gives the protein CASSLGGMSAFF.

This clonotype was counted between two and nine times. This chain uses TRBV6-1 with TRBJ2-5, with a weak D call TRBD1 (6 bases). In germline, CDR1 is MNHNS, CDR2 SASEGT. Deletions cut 7 bases from V and 3 bases from J, with 18 bases between. The CDR3 is 15 residues long. CDR3 loop: CASTSTGKVKETQYF. The CDR3 DNA follows: TGTGCCAGCACCTCCACAGGGAAAGTTAAAGAGACCCAGTACTTC.

The genes are TRBV30 and TRBJ1-1; D call uncertain. The CDR3 covers 13 residues. Germline-derived CDR1 and CDR2 are GTSNPN and SVGIG (reference sequence). The germline V and J ends were trimmed by 3 bases and 3 bases, with 11 bases remaining between them. CDR3 residues: CAWSEGMYTEAFF. CDR3 DNA sequence: TGTGCCTGGAGCGAGGGAATGTACACTGAAGCTTTCTTT.

Many counts were recorded for this clonotype. This chain connects TRBV30 to TRBJ1-2; 8 bases fit TRBD1. The junction had 1 base not matched to a gene; V was cut back by 4 bases and J by 6 bases. CDR3 length: 11 amino acids. Per germline, CDR1 GTSNPN and CDR2 SVGIG (reference sequence). CDR3 protein: CAWTQGDGYTF. CDR3 coding DNA: TGTGCCTGGACACAGGGGGATGGCTACACCTTC.

This clonotype was observed many times. V is TRBV5-1 and J is TRBJ1-1, with TRBD1 identical over 10 bases. Per the germline V gene, CDR1 is SGHRS and CDR2 is YFSETQ. V lost 4 bases to trimming and J lost 7 bases; unmatched junction nucleotides: 4. CDR3 length equals 13 residues. The DNA of the CDR3 is TGCGCCAGCAGCCCCGGGACAGGGGATGAAGCTTTCTTT. Protein product: CASSPGTGDEAFF.

V is TRBV3-1 and J is TRBJ1-2, with 8 bases that match TRBD1. CDR1 is LGHDT and CDR2 is YNNKEL in the germline V gene (reference sequence). J lost 5 bases, V lost 3 bases, and 8 bases had no gene match. The CDR3 runs to 15 residues. The CDR3 protein is CASSHRRGRMYGYTF. Here the CDR3 DNA reads TGTGCCAGCAGCCACCGCAGGGGGCGGATGTATGGCTACACCTTC.

This chain joins TRBV20-1 and TRBJ1-2, with 7 nucleotides matching TRBD1. From germline, CDR1 is DFQATT and CDR2 SNEGSKA (reference sequence). This CDR3 has 16 residues. V dropped 5 bases and J dropped 0; count of bases not matched to a gene: 12. In DNA, the CDR3 is TGCAGTGCTGGTCCCCTACCCGGGACAGCTAACTATGGCTACACCTTC. This codes for CSAGPLPGTANYGYTF.

The chain uses TRBV11-2 and TRBJ2-2; D assignment may be TRBD1 or TRBD2 (5 bases each). CDR3 length: 16 amino acids. V was clipped by 6 bases and J by 2 bases, with 16 bases between them. The germline V gene has CDR1 SGHAT and CDR2 FQNNGV. This CDR3 reads CASRTFRDQNTGELFF. CDR3 bases: TGTGCCAGCAGAACGTTCCGGGACCAAAACACCGGGGAGCTGTTTTTT.

This chain joins TRBV20-1 and TRBJ2-7, with D perhaps matching TRBD1 or TRBD2 (5 bases each). With 0 bases removed from V and 4 bases from J, the gap between germline ends came to 25 bases. Germline loops: CDR1 DFQATT, CDR2 SNEGSKA (reference sequence). The CDR3 contains 18 residues. CDR3 sequence (DNA): TGCAGTGCTAGAGATGACCTAGGGGAGACCCTCTCCATGTACGAGCAGTACTTC. This sequence encodes CSARDDLGETLSMYEQYF.

In its sample, this clonotype was seen many times. The CDR3 is CASSQSGGPGDQTQYF. The DNA of the CDR3 is TGTGCCAGCAGCCAGAGCGGGGGCCCGGGGGACCAGACCCAGTACTTC. J is TRBJ2-5 and V is TRBV7-2, with TRBD2 identical over 8 bases. V lost 5 bases, J lost 6 bases, and 14 bases stayed unmatched. Per germline, CDR1 SGHTA and CDR2 FQGNSA. This CDR3 spans 16 amino acids.

This clonotype has ten or more counts. This chain uses TRBV6-2 or TRBV6-3 with TRBJ1-1; D unresolved. V dropped 0 bases and J dropped 3 bases, with 5 bases sitting between them. This CDR3 contains 13 residues. The germline V gene encodes CDR1 MNHEY and CDR2 SVGEGT. The CDR3 is CASSYSSYTEAFF. The DNA for the CDR3 is TGTGCCAGCAGTTACTCGAGCTACACTGAAGCTTTCTTT.

The table lists this clonotype with many counts. The chain combines TRBV5-1 with TRBJ1-1; D might be TRBD1 (5 bases). Trimming took 0 bases from V and 3 from J, leaving 9 bases between them. CDR3 length: 14 residues. The germline gives CDR1 SGHRS, CDR2 YFSETQ. The CDR3, as DNA: TGCGCCAGCAGCTTGGTTCAGGGAGACACTGAAGCTTTCTTT. Translated: CASSLVQGDTEAFF.

There are many counts of this clonotype. CDR3: CASSLEFNTGELFF. The CDR3 DNA sequence: TGTGCCAGCAGCTTAGAGTTTAACACCGGGGAGCTGTTTTTT. The chain couples TRBV7-2 to TRBJ2-2; D unclear. The ends were cut back, 1 base at V and 2 bases at J, with 5 bases in the middle. This CDR3 is 14 amino acids long. Germline V gene sequence: CDR1 SGHTA, CDR2 FQGNSA. Complete variable domain (other parts from reference TRBV7-2 and TRBJ2-2): GAGVSQSPSNKVTEKGKDVELRCDPISGHTALYWYRQSLGQGLEFLIYFQGNSAPDKSGLPSDRFSAERTGGSVSTLTIQRTQQEDSAVYLCASSLEFNTGELFFGEGSRLTVL.

This clonotype was observed a few times. The J gene is TRBJ2-7, the V gene TRBV7-2; TRBD1 or TRBD2 may be the D gene (6 bases each). V dropped 4 bases and J dropped 6 bases, with 16 bases sitting between them. Per the germline V gene, CDR1 is SGHTA and CDR2 is FQGNSA. CDR3 length: 14 residues. Here the CDR3 reads CASSWEPGGGEQYF. CDR3 bases: TGTGCCAGCAGCTGGGAACCCGGAGGGGGCGAGCAGTACTTC.

This clonotype was picked up many times. This chain joins TRBV28 and TRBJ1-2; D not certain. Germline V gives CDR1 MDHEN, CDR2 SYDVKM. Trimming took 2 bases from V and 1 from J, leaving 5 bases between them. The CDR3 length is 13 residues. DNA for the CDR3: TGTGCCAGCAGTTTAGGAAATAACTATGGCTACACCTTC. It encodes CASSLGNNYGYTF.

The chain joins TRBV12-3 or TRBV12-4 to TRBJ2-5, with D tentatively TRBD1 (6 bases). V dropped 2 bases and J dropped 5 bases, with 27 bases sitting between them. This CDR3 has 19 amino acids. CDR3 protein: CASSLRRGVASYRGETQYF. The CDR3 DNA follows: TGTGCCAGCAGTTTACGACGGGGCGTGGCTAGCTATAGGGGGGAGACCCAGTACTTC.

The V gene is TRBV28, the J gene TRBJ1-3; D remains unclear. Germline V lookup: CDR1 MDHEN, CDR2 SYDVKM. The CDR3 consists of 15 residues. Trimming took off 3 bases at V and 0 bases at J, with 9 bases between the two ends. CDR3 sequence (DNA): TGTGCCAGCAGTTTTATGACAATCTCTGGAAACACCATATATTTT. Its protein product is CASSFMTISGNTIYF.

V and J are TRBV12-3 or TRBV12-4 and TRBJ1-1, with 8 bases aligning to TRBD1. V shed 3 bases, J shed 4 bases, and the junction held 7 bases outside the gene matches. This CDR3 has 15 residues. DNA for the CDR3: TGTGCCAGCAGTTTCGCCTACAGGGGGAGCACTGAAGCTTTCTTT. Amino acid sequence: CASSFAYRGSTEAFF.

This clonotype was seen ten or more times. An end of the junction differs from the germline gene, which may be a read error. This chain joins TRBV15 and TRBJ1-1; D gene uncertain. Germline assignment: CDR1 LNHNV and CDR2 YYDKDF (reference sequence). CDR3 length: 16 amino acids. CDR3 nucleotides: TGTGCCACCAACAGAGATCGTGGAGGGCCCTTAACTGAAGCTTTCTTT. Translation: CATNRDRGGPLTEAFF.

The CDR3 loop reads CAWTPANVLTF. In DNA, the CDR3 is TGTGCCTGGACCCCAGCCAACGTCCTGACTTTC. The rearrangement uses TRBV30 and TRBJ2-6; D gene ambiguous. Germline V gene lookup returns CDR1 GTSNPN and CDR2 SVGIG (reference sequence). The CDR3 sequence is 11 residues long. Trimming cost V 4 bases and J 7 bases, with 5 bases left between them. Together with reference TRBV30 and TRBJ2-6, the CDR3 gives the full variable domain: SQTIHQWPATLVQPVGSPLSLECTVEGTSNPNLYWYRQAAGRGLQLLFYSVGIGQISSEVPQNLSASRPQDRQFILSSKKLLLSDSGFYLCAWTPANVLTFGAGSRLTVL.

This clonotype has at least ten counts. The rearrangement uses TRBV10-1 and TRBJ1-1; 12 bases are a match to TRBD1. V dropped 5 bases and J dropped 2; count of bases not matched to a gene: 6. This CDR3 has 16 residues. Germline-derived CDR1 and CDR2 are WNHNN and SYGVQD (reference sequence). The CDR3 protein is CASSRDRGLQNTEAFF. The CDR3 nucleotides are TGCGCCAGCAGTCGGGACAGGGGGCTACAAAACACTGAAGCTTTCTTT.

This clonotype has only a few counts. This chain links TRBV12-3 or TRBV12-4 with TRBJ1-1; D not resolved. V dropped 6 bases and J dropped 3 bases, with 11 bases sitting between them. This CDR3 spans 13 amino acids. The CDR3 sequence: CASSSWGDTEAFF. The CDR3 DNA reads as TGTGCCAGCAGCTCCTGGGGTGACACTGAAGCTTTCTTT.

This clonotype was found many times. The chain carries TRBV28 and TRBJ2-7; 8 bases align to TRBD2. Looked up from germline, CDR1 is MDHEN and CDR2 is SYDVKM. V gave up 6 bases and J gave up 2 bases; unmatched junction bases: 12. This CDR3 is 16 amino acids long. CDR3 DNA: TGTGCCAGCAGCCCTCCCCATAGCGGGAACGCCTACGAGCAGTACTTC. This codes for CASSPPHSGNAYEQYF.

This clonotype was found a few times. The V and J genes are TRBV4-1 and TRBJ1-1; 9 bases align to TRBD1. The germline V gene has CDR1 MGHRA and CDR2 YSYEKL. The CDR3 extends over 16 amino acids. With V trimmed by 0 bases and J by 6 bases, 8 bases remained unmatched. CDR3 DNA: TGCGCCAGCAGCCAAGAGGGGACAGGGTTGTCTCCTGAAGCTTTCTTT. Its translation: CASSQEGTGLSPEAFF.

The table lists this clonotype with many counts. The chain combines TRBV27 with TRBJ1-1; D not resolved. Trimming cost V 6 bases and J 0 bases, with 17 bases left between them. Per the germline V gene, CDR1 is MNHEY and CDR2 is SMNVEV (reference sequence). The CDR3 is 16 amino acids. The CDR3 DNA reads TGTGCCAGCAGCTCTGCCCTGGACGGAGTGAACACTGAAGCTTTCTTT. It codes for CASSSALDGVNTEAFF.

In its sample, this clonotype was seen many times. V and J are TRBV29-1 and TRBJ2-5, with 12 positions matching TRBD2. CDR1 and CDR2 (germline): SQVTM, ANQGSEA. V lost 8 bases, J lost 5 bases, and 6 bases stayed unmatched. CDR3 length: 13 amino acids. The CDR3 loop reads CSFRLAGAETQYF. For the CDR3, the DNA is TGCAGCTTCAGACTAGCGGGGGCTGAGACCCAGTACTTC.

This clonotype was seen ten or more times. J is TRBJ2-7 and V is TRBV20-1; D is perhaps TRBD2 (5 bases). The CDR3 runs to 14 residues. Trimming stripped 3 bases from V and 4 bases from J, with 16 bases between. From germline, CDR1 is DFQATT and CDR2 SNEGSKA (reference sequence). For the CDR3, the DNA is TGCAGTGCTAGGTTTCGGGGAAGTGGTTACGAGCAGTACTTC. Amino acids: CSARFRGSGYEQYF.

This clonotype has just a few counts. J is TRBJ1-2 and V is TRBV6-1; possibly TRBD1 for D (5 bases). V was clipped by 4 bases and J by 6 bases, with 18 bases between them. Germline lookup yields CDR1 MNHNS and CDR2 SASEGT. This CDR3 is 15 amino acids long. The CDR3 DNA sequence: TGTGCCAGCAGTGCAAGGGAGGTGACGGGACATGGCTACACCTTC. Translated, it gives CASSAREVTGHGYTF.

The chain combines TRBV10-3 with TRBJ1-1; D is undetermined. The CDR3 sequence is 17 residues long. Trimming pared 2 bases from V and 6 bases from J, leaving 22 bases between. CDR1 is ENHRY, CDR2 SYGVKD, per germline. The CDR3 nucleotides are TGTGCCATCAGTGAGGGCCCGGGCCTCTCTATCACTTCTGAAGCTTTCTTT. Its translation is CAISEGPGLSITSEAFF.

As concerns this clonotype: A single base separates this from a much larger clone, so it may be a read error. V is TRBV6-5 and J is TRBJ1-2; 9 bases align to TRBD1. The CDR3 sequence is 15 residues long. Germline V gene data show CDR1 as MNHEY and CDR2 as SVGAGI. CDR3 nucleotides: TGTGCCAGCAGTTATACCAAACAGGGGGCCCATGGCTACAGCTTC. This translates into CASSYTKQGAHGYSF.